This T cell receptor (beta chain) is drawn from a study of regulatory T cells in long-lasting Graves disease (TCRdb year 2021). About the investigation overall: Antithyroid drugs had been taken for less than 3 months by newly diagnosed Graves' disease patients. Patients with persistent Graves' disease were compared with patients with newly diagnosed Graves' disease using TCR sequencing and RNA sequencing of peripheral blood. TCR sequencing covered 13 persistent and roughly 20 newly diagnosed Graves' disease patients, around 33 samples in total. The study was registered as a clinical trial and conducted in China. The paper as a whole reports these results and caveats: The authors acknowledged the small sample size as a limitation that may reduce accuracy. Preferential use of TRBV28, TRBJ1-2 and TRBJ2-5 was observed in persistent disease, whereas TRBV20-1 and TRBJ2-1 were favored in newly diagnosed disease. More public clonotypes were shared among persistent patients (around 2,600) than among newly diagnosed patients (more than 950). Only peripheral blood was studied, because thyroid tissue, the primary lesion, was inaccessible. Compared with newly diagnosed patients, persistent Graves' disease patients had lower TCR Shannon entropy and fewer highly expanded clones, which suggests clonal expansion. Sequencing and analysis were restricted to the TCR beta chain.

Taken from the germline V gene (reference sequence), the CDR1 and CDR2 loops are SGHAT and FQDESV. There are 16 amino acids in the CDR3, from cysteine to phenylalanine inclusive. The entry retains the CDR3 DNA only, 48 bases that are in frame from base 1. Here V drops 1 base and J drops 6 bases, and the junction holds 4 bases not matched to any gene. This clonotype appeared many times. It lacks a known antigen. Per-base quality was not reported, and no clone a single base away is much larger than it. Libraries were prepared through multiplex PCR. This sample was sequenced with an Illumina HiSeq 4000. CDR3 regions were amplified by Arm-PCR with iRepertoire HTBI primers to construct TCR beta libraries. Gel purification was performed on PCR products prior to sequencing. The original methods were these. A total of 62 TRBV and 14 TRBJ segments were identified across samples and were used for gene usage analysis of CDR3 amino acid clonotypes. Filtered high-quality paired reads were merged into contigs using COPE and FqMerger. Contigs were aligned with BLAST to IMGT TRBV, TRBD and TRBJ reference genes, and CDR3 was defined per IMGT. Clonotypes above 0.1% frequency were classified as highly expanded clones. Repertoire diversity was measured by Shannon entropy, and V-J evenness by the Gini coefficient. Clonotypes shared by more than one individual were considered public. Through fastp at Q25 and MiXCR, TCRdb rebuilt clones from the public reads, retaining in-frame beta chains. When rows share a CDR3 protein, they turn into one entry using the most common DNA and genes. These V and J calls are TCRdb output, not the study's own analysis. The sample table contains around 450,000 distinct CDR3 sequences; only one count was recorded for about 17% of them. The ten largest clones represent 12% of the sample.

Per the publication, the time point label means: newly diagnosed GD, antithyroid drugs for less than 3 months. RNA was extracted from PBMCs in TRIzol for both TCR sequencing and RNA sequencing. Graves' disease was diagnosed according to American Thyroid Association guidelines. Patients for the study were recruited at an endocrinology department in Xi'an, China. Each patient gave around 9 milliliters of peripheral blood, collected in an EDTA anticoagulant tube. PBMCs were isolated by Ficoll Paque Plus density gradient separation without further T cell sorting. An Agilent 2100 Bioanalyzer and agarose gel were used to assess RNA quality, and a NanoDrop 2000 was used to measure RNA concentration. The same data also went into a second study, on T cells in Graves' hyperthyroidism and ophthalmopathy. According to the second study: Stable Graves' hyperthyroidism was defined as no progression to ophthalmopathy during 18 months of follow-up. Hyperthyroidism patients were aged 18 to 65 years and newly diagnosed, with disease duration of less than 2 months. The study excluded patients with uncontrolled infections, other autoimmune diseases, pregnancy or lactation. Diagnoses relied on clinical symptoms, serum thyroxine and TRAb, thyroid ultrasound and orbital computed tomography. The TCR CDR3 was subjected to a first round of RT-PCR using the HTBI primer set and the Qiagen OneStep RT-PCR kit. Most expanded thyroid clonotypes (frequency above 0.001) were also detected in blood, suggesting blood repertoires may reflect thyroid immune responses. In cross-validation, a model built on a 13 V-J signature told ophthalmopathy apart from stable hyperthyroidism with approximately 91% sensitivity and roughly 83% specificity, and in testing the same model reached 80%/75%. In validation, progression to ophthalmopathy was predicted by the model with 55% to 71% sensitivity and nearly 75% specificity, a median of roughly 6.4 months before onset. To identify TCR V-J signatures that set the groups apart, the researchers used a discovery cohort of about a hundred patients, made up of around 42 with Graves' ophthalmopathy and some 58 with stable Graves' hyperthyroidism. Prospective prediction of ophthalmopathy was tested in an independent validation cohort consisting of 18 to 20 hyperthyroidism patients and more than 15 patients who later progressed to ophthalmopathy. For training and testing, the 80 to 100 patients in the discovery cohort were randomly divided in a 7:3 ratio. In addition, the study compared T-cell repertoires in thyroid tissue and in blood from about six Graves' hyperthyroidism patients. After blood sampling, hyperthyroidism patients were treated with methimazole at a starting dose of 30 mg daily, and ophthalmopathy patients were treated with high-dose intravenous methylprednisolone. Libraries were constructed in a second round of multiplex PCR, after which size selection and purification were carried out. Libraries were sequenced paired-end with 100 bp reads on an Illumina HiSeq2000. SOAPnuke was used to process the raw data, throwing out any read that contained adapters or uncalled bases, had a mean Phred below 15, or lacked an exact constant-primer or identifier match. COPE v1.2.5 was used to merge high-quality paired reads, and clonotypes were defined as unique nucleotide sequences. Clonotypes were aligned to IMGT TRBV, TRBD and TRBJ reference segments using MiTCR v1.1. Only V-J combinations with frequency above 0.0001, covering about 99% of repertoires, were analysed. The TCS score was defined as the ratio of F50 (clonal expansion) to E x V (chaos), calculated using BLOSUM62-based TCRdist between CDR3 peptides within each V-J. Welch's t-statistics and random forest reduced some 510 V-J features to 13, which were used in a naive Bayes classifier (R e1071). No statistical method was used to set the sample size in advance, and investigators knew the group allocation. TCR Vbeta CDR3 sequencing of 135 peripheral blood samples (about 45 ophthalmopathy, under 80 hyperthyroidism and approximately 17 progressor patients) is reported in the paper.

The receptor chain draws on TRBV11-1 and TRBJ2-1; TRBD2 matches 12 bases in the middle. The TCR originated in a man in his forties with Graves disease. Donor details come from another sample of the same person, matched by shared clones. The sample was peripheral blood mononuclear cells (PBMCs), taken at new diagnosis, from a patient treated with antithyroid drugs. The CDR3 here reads CASSLGTSGESNEQFF. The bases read TGTGCCAGCAGCTTAGGGACTAGCGGGGAGTCCAATGAGCAGTTCTTC. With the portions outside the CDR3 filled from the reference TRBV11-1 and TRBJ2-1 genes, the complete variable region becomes EAEVAQSPRYKITEKSQAVAFWCDPISGHATLYWYRQILGQGPELLVQFQDESVVDDSQLPKDRFSAERLKGVDSTLKIQPAELGDSAMYLCASSLGTSGESNEQFFGPGTRLTVL.